The 26 T cell receptor beta chains presented below share a single source sample, sequenced in a study of shared clonotypes between healthy human individuals. Assay: immunoSEQ multiplex PCR; the TCRdb copy retains only in-frame clones and omits some. Among 2,100,000 or so clones listed, approximately 96% were seen once. Sequencing used naive CD4+ T cells sorted from blood. Subset indicated: CD45RA+ positively selected. These receptors were taken from a man between 18 and 35 years old in good health.

This clone has just one count. V usage is TRBV7-8 and J usage is TRBJ2-7, with a weak D call TRBD2 (5 bases). The CDR3 length is 12 residues. Germline V lookup: CDR1 SGHVS, CDR2 FQNEAQ. With 5 bases removed from V and 6 bases from J, the gap between germline ends came to 11 bases. In DNA, the CDR3 is TGTGCCAGCAGCCCCGAACGGGGCGAGCAGTACTTC. Amino acid sequence: CASSPERGEQYF.

V and J are TRBV4-1 and TRBJ1-3; D call uncertain. Trimming removed 4 bases at V and 0 bases at J, with 13 bases between. Germline V lookup: CDR1 MGHRA, CDR2 YSYEKL. The CDR3 sequence is 16 residues long. CDR3 in DNA: TGCGCCAGCAGCCCCTCAGAATACCTCTCTGGAAACACCATATATTTT. Its translation is CASSPSEYLSGNTIYF.

The rearrangement links TRBV4-1 to TRBJ2-2; D remains ambiguous. Germline CDR1 is MGHRA and CDR2 is YSYEKL. Trimming pared 0 bases from V and 3 bases from J, leaving 8 bases between. The length of the CDR3 is 15 residues. CDR3 coding DNA: TGCGCCAGCAGCCAAGATTGGGGATACACCGGGGAGCTGTTTTTT. Amino acid sequence: CASSQDWGYTGELFF.

The chain has TRBV27 and TRBJ2-5; D is unresolved. The CDR3 runs to 14 residues. The V gene lost 3 bases and the J gene lost 2 bases, with 10 bases spanning the gap. Germline CDR1 is MNHEY and CDR2 is SMNVEV (reference sequence). The CDR3 protein is CASSLSKAQETQYF. DNA of the CDR3: TGTGCCAGCAGTTTGTCCAAGGCGCAAGAGACCCAGTACTTC.

This clone was recorded only once. The J gene is TRBJ2-4, the V gene TRBV1. TRBV1 is termed a pseudogene. The CDR3 is 18 residues long. The CDR3 region is CTSSPLPPPGTRGDIQYF. The CDR3 DNA is TGCACCAGCAGCCCCCTACCCCCCCCAGGCACGAGGGGGGACATTCAGTACTTC.

This chain connects TRBV6-1 to TRBJ1-4; D is perhaps TRBD1 (6 bases). The CDR3 covers 10 residues. Trimming left V 4 bases short and J 13 bases short, with 7 bases between. CDR1 and CDR2 (germline): MNHNS, SASEGT. Written as DNA, the CDR3 is TGTGCCAGCAGTGCCAGGGGACTGTTTTTT. The encoded protein is CASSARGLFF.

This chain uses TRBV15 with TRBJ1-2; perhaps TRBD1 as D (5 bases). There are 15 residues in the CDR3. Germline CDR1 reads LNHNV; CDR2 reads YYDKDF (reference sequence). V gave up 0 bases and J gave up 10 bases, with 18 bases separating them. CDR3 residues: CATSRDLGPPYDYTF. The CDR3 bases are TGTGCCACCAGCAGAGATCTGGGGCCGCCGTACGACTACACCTTC.

The chain combines TRBV15 with TRBJ1-1, with TRBD1 matching over 7 bases. The V gene end was trimmed by 5 bases and the J gene end by 6 bases; junction bases not matched to a gene: 6. The CDR3 length is 13 residues. Germline values: CDR1 LNHNV, CDR2 YYDKDF (reference sequence). CDR3 protein: CATSPQGGAEAFF. The CDR3 nucleotides are TGTGCCACCAGCCCCCAAGGGGGCGCTGAAGCTTTCTTT.

J is TRBJ1-5 and V is TRBV30; no reliable D call. Germline CDR1 reads GTSNPN; CDR2 reads SVGIG (reference sequence). Trimming shortened V by 0 bases and J by 1 base, and 10 bases separated the two germline ends. This CDR3 comprises 15 residues. The CDR3 protein is CAWSVGGRSNQPQHF. The DNA for the CDR3 is TGTGCCTGGAGTGTAGGAGGGAGAAGCAATCAGCCCCAGCATTTT.

This sequence joins TRBV18 and TRBJ1-6; tentatively, D is TRBD1 (5 bases). Between the trimmed V and J ends, which lost 4 bases and 8 bases, there was a span of 9 bases. Germline V lookup: CDR1 KGHSH, CDR2 LQKENI. The CDR3 loop spans 13 amino acids. Written as DNA, the CDR3 is TGTGCCAGCTCACAACAGGAGGATTCACCCCTCCACTTT. Protein product: CASSQQEDSPLHF.

V and J are TRBV30 and TRBJ1-3, with D uncertain. CDR3 length equals 14 residues. V was cut by 0 bases and J by 3 bases, with 9 bases left in between. CDR1 is GTSNPN, CDR2 SVGIG, per germline (reference sequence). The CDR3 DNA sequence: TGTGCCTGGAGTGTCTCCCGGCGTGGAAACACCATATATTTT. Its protein is CAWSVSRRGNTIYF.

The count of this clone is one. The rearrangement joins TRBV7-9 to TRBJ1-3, with D hard to call. CDR1 and CDR2 (germline): SEHNR, FQNEAQ (reference sequence). The length of the CDR3 is 15 residues. V gave up 4 bases and J gave up 0 bases, with 10 bases separating them. The DNA of the CDR3 is TGTGCCAGCAGCTCCACTTCCTACTCTGGAAACACCATATATTTT. It encodes CASSSTSYSGNTIYF.

This chain links TRBV6-9 with TRBJ2-2; the D gene is possibly TRBD2 (6 bases). Deletions cut 6 bases from V and 0 bases from J, with 14 bases between. The CDR3 has 16 amino acids. CDR1 MNHGY and CDR2 SVAAGI come from the germline V gene. The CDR3 DNA follows: TGTGCCAGCAGCTATGTTGGGAGGACGAACACCGGGGAGCTGTTTTTT. Its protein is CASSYVGRTNTGELFF.

Note on this clone: At the DNA level, this CDR3 is encoded by other sequences in the same sample as well. The V gene is TRBV6-1, the J gene TRBJ1-6; possible D gene TRBD1, 6 bases. With 4 bases removed from V and 7 bases from J, the gap between germline ends came to 8 bases. Germline V lookup: CDR1 MNHNS, CDR2 SASEGT. The CDR3 spans 13 residues. The CDR3 sequence is CASSVGQNSPLHF. CDR3 sequence (DNA): TGTGCCAGCAGTGTGGGACAAAATTCACCCCTCCACTTT.

This chain connects TRBV5-4 to TRBJ1-2; 9 bases match TRBD1. This CDR3 region has 14 residues. Germline trimming cut 5 bases from V and 2 bases from J; bases unmatched to any gene: 4. CDR1 and CDR2 (germline): SGHNT, YYREEE (reference sequence). CDR3 sequence reads: CASRGGTGNYGYTF. CDR3 in DNA: TGTGCCAGCAGAGGAGGGACAGGGAACTATGGCTACACCTTC.

Here the CDR3 reads CASSLGGGSEKLFF. DNA for the CDR3: TGTGCCAGCAGCTTAGGCGGGGGTTCTGAAAAACTGTTTTTT. The gene calls are TRBV7-2 and TRBJ1-4, with D possibly matching TRBD1 (5 bases). The germline V and J ends were trimmed by 1 base and 7 bases, with 10 bases remaining between them. The germline V gene has CDR1 SGHTA and CDR2 FQGNSA. CDR3 size: 14 residues. The full variable domain, completed using reference TRBV7-2 and TRBJ1-4, is GAGVSQSPSNKVTEKGKDVELRCDPISGHTALYWYRQSLGQGLEFLIYFQGNSAPDKSGLPSDRFSAERTGGSVSTLTIQRTQQEDSAVYLCASSLGGGSEKLFFGSGTQLSVL.

This rearrangement joins TRBV28 to TRBJ1-1; the D is unclear. The V end lost 8 bases, the J end lost 4 bases, and 8 bases lay between the germline ends. This CDR3 has 11 residues. Germline V gene lookup returns CDR1 MDHEN and CDR2 SYDVKM. For the CDR3, the DNA is TGTGCCAGCGTGGGTATCACTGAAGCTTTCTTT. This translates into CASVGITEAFF.

The chain combines TRBV10-3 with TRBJ2-1, with D possibly being TRBD1 (6 bases). Between the trimmed V and J ends, which lost 4 bases and 0 bases, there was a span of 7 bases. Germline V gives CDR1 ENHRY, CDR2 SYGVKD. The CDR3 totals 14 residues. The CDR3 loop reads CAISGTDSYNEQFF. CDR3 nucleotide sequence: TGTGCCATCAGTGGGACAGACTCCTACAATGAGCAGTTCTTC.

This clone was detected only once. The rearrangement joins TRBV29-1 to TRBJ2-7; D ambiguous. The V gene lost 4 bases and the J gene lost 0 bases, with 10 bases spanning the gap. Germline values: CDR1 SQVTM, CDR2 ANQGSEA. CDR3 length: 13 residues. CDR3 protein: CSVGAQSSYEQYF. In DNA form, the CDR3 reads TGCAGCGTTGGGGCTCAGAGCTCCTACGAGCAGTACTTC.

The chain links TRBV7-2 to TRBJ2-3; maybe TRBD2 (6 bases). This CDR3 is built from 16 residues. V dropped 5 bases and J dropped 6 bases, with 21 bases sitting between them. Germline V CDR1 and CDR2: SGHTA, FQGNSA. The CDR3 sequence: CASSPAGTGIGDTQYF. The CDR3 DNA is TGTGCCAGCAGCCCGGCCGGGACTGGGATCGGGGATACGCAGTATTTT.

This chain joins TRBV2 and TRBJ2-3, with a weak D call TRBD1 (6 bases). The germline CDR1 and CDR2 sequences are SNHLY and FYNNEI. This CDR3 has 14 residues. V shed 6 bases and J shed 0 bases, with 10 bases lying between them. The CDR3 DNA reads TGTGCCAGCAGGGACAGACCTAGCACAGATACGCAGTATTTT. Amino acids: CASRDRPSTDTQYF.

V is TRBV6-1 and J is TRBJ1-5; D is unresolved. Germline CDR1 MNHNS, CDR2 SASEGT. CDR3 length equals 13 residues. V was cut by 8 bases and J by 3 bases, with 11 bases left in between. The CDR3 coding sequence is TGTGCCAGCTGGGGAGGTAACAATCAGCCCCAGCATTTT. Translated, it gives CASWGGNNQPQHF.

This CDR3 is CASSLANRNTGELFF. CDR3 coding DNA: TGTGCCAGCAGCTTAGCTAACAGGAACACCGGGGAGCTGTTTTTT. This rearrangement joins TRBV7-6 to TRBJ2-2; D remains ambiguous. Looked up from germline, CDR1 is SGHVS and CDR2 is FNYEAQ. CDR3 length: 15 amino acids. Between the trimmed V and J ends, which lost 0 bases and 1 base, there was a span of 6 bases.

J is TRBJ2-2 and V is TRBV30, with D perhaps matching TRBD2 (5 bases). V lost 5 bases and J lost 4, with 8 bases in between. Germline CDR1 reads GTSNPN; CDR2 reads SVGIG (reference sequence). CDR3 length: 12 amino acids. The CDR3 loop reads CAWVGVTGELFF. The CDR3 DNA follows: TGTGCCTGGGTCGGGGTCACCGGGGAGCTGTTTTTT.

V is TRBV2 and J is TRBJ1-3; D is unresolved. In germline, CDR1 is SNHLY, CDR2 FYNNEI. Deletions cut 6 bases from V and 4 bases from J, with 10 bases between. The CDR3 has 13 residues. The CDR3 region has the DNA TGTGCCAGCAGGGTCGACGGAGGAAACACCATATATTTT. Translated, it gives CASRVDGGNTIYF.

This chain uses TRBV5-1 with TRBJ1-6, with D unclear. The V gene's germline CDR1 is SGHRS and CDR2 YFSETQ. The CDR3 sequence is 11 residues long. Trimming removed 4 bases from V and 13 bases from J, with 9 bases in between. The CDR3 here is CASSEVQPLHF. The CDR3 DNA follows: TGCGCCAGCAGCGAAGTGCAGCCCCTCCACTTT.